This T cell receptor beta chain was identified in a study of cytomegalovirus exposure and HLA in healthy donors. The primer mix had 60 Vbeta and 13 Jbeta primers. Only in-frame clones appear in the TCRdb table, and some are missing; sequencing was by immunoSEQ multiplex PCR. The sample shows about 120,000 clones, around 80% of them seen only once. Specimen: PBMCs. This clonotype was obtained from a man aged 30 to 45 in good health and CMV-seropositive.

Here the CDR3 reads CASSVELAGGADTQYF. The CDR3 region has the DNA TGTGCCAGCAGCGTAGAACTAGCGGGGGGAGCAGATACGCAGTATTTT. V usage is TRBV9 and J usage is TRBJ2-3, with 12 nucleotides matching TRBD2. Losses at the gene ends were 0 bases for V and 4 bases for J; bases not matched to a gene: 3. The germline V gene encodes CDR1 SGDLS and CDR2 YYNGEE. The CDR3 runs 16 residues.